Described below is a single T cell receptor (beta chain) sequence and its context. Its antigen remains unknown. Per germline, CDR1 KGHSH and CDR2 LQKENI. V dropped 0 bases and J dropped 5 bases, with 7 bases sitting between them. This CDR3 is built from 14 residues. The data were obtained in a study of OX40 agonist ivuxolimab in advanced cancers. Study at large: Males comprised 82.7% of the group, whose mean age was approximately 60 years (range roughly 20 to 85). General observations from the study: In general, CD8+ T cells held more expanded clones than CD4+ did, on average. Clonal expansion by week 6 occurred in CD4+ and CD8+ blood T cells (at 0.1 to 3.0 mg/kg).

The protocol was immunoSEQ multiplex PCR, while the TCRdb copy is restricted to in-frame clones and leaves out a portion. The sample has tens of thousands of clones; about 80% are singletons. The chain uses TRBV18 and TRBJ2-2; no firm D call. The clonotype comes from an adult with an advanced solid tumor such as melanoma, head and neck, liver or kidney cancer. The sample consisted of CD4+ or CD8+ T cells sorted from blood, taken in a trial of the OX40 agonist ivuxolimab. The CDR3 nucleotides are TGTGCCAGCTCACCACCGGTAGGGACCGGGGAGCTGTTTTTT. It codes for CASSPPVGTGELFF.